A single sample is the source of the 20 T cell receptor beta chains below, sequenced in a study of blood T cell repertoires in COVID-19. Using immunoSEQ multiplex PCR, the repertoire was profiled, and TCRdb retains in-frame clones only, with some absent. The sample has about 220,000 clones; around 82% are singletons. Specimen: peripheral blood. These receptors originate from a human donor in a cohort sampled during active COVID-19.

This chain connects TRBV15 to TRBJ1-4, with 7 bases that match TRBD1. This CDR3 spans 17 amino acids. Germline V gene data show CDR1 as LNHNV and CDR2 as YYDKDF (reference sequence). Trimming took 3 bases from V and 0 from J; bases not matched to a gene: 7. CDR3 bases: TGTGCCACCAGCAGTACAGGGGAAAGGGCAACTAATGAAAAACTGTTTTTT. Amino acids: CATSSTGERATNEKLFF.

CDR3 sequence (DNA): TGTGCCAGCAGCGTACAGGGGCGCGGGGGCAATCAGCCCCAGCATTTT. Amino acids: CASSVQGRGGNQPQHF. V and J are TRBV7-9 and TRBJ1-5, with 7 bases fitting TRBD1. The germline CDR1 and CDR2 sequences are SEHNR and FQNEAQ (reference sequence). The CDR3 runs 16 residues. V trimming: 5 bases; J trimming: 2 bases; junction bases outside the gene matches: 9. Full variable domain (outside the CDR3, taken from reference TRBV7-9 and TRBJ1-5): DTGVSQNPRHKITKRGQNVTFRCDPISEHNRLYWYRQTLGQGPEFLTYFQNEAQLEKSRLLSDRFSAERPKGSFSTLEIQRTEQGDSAMYLCASSVQGRGGNQPQHFGDGTRLSIL.

The chain employs TRBV3-1 (or the pseudogene TRBV3-2) and TRBJ1-1, with D uncertain. Looked up from germline, CDR1 is LGHDT and CDR2 is YNNKEL (reference sequence). The CDR3 runs to 13 residues. Trimming cost V 1 base and J 1 base, with 4 bases left between them. CDR3 nucleotide sequence: TGTGCCAGCAGCCAAGTCTCGAACACTGAAGCTTTCTTT. Translated, it gives CASSQVSNTEAFF.

The chain has TRBV12-3 or TRBV12-4 and TRBJ1-6; 9 positions match TRBD1. CDR3 size: 13 residues. Trimming took 6 bases from V and 12 from J; bases not matched to a gene: 6. The DNA for the CDR3 is TGTGCCAGCAGAGGGACAGGGTACCTACCCCTCCACTTT. Amino acid sequence: CASRGTGYLPLHF.

The chain carries TRBV29-1 and TRBJ2-3, with 9 bases fitting TRBD2. CDR1 and CDR2 (germline): SQVTM, ANQGSEA. The CDR3 runs to 15 residues. The ends lost 8 bases at V and 0 bases at J; junction bases unmatched: 9. The CDR3 loop is CSSTGAGGSTDTQYF. The CDR3 DNA reads as TGCAGCTCGACCGGGGCGGGAGGGAGCACAGATACGCAGTATTTT.

The chain is built from TRBV5-1 and TRBJ2-2, with 7 nucleotides matching TRBD1. V trimming: 4 bases; J trimming: 3 bases; junction bases outside the gene matches: 9. The CDR3 covers 16 residues. Germline-derived CDR1 and CDR2 are SGHRS and YFSETQ. CDR3 nucleotides: TGCGCCAGCAGCGTCGACAGGGTCGTGGACACCGGGGAGCTGTTTTTT. Protein sequence: CASSVDRVVDTGELFF.

This clone was detected once. J is TRBJ1-2 and V is TRBV19; weak D call: TRBD1 (6 bases). Germline assignment: CDR1 LNHDA and CDR2 SQIVND (reference sequence). The germline V and J ends were trimmed by 7 bases and 0 bases, with 18 bases remaining between them. CDR3 length: 16 amino acids. The CDR3 DNA sequence: TGTGCCAGTAAAGGTGGTGACGGACAGCCTAACTATGGCTACACCTTC. It codes for CASKGGDGQPNYGYTF. The full variable domain, in which reference TRBV19 and TRBJ1-2 provide the parts outside the CDR3, is DGGITQSPKYLFRKEGQNVTLSCEQNLNHDAMYWYRQDPGQGLRLIYYSQIVNDFQKGDIAEGYSVSREKKESFPLTVTSAQKNPTAFYLCASKGGDGQPNYGYTFGSGTRLTVV.

The rearrangement uses TRBV5-1 and TRBJ2-3, with 13 nucleotides matching TRBD2. Trimming removed 4 bases from V and 4 bases from J; junction bases left unmatched: 6. The CDR3 runs to 16 residues. Looked up from germline, CDR1 is SGHRS and CDR2 is YFSETQ. CDR3 region: CASSPLTSGRADTQYF. The CDR3 DNA sequence: TGCGCCAGCAGCCCCCTCACTAGCGGGAGGGCAGATACGCAGTATTTT.

This clone has a single count. The chain combines TRBV9 with TRBJ2-1, with 9 bases lining up with TRBD2. Germline-derived CDR1 and CDR2 are SGDLS and YYNGEE. The length of the CDR3 is 15 residues. The J segment lost 8 bases and the V segment lost 1 base, leaving 7 bases of the junction unmatched. The CDR3 here is CASSVLSSGTYEQFF. DNA for the CDR3: TGTGCCAGCAGCGTACTCTCTAGCGGGACCTATGAGCAGTTCTTC.

J is TRBJ2-7 and V is TRBV4-2, with 9 bases that match TRBD1. CDR3 size: 15 residues. The germline gives CDR1 LGHNA, CDR2 YNFKEQ. V lost 3 bases and J lost 6; bases outside the gene matches: 9. The CDR3 loop reads CASSQTGGRASEQYF. CDR3 nucleotide sequence: TGTGCCAGCAGCCAGACAGGGGGTAGGGCTTCCGAGCAGTACTTC.

The V and J genes are TRBV11-2 and TRBJ2-3, with 7 bases matching TRBD1. This CDR3 spans 15 amino acids. Germline CDR1 reads SGHAT; CDR2 reads FQNNGV. The V segment lost 5 bases and the J segment 2 bases; nucleotides outside the gene matches: 7. The CDR3 sequence: CASSARTGLTDTQYF. The CDR3 DNA reads as TGTGCCAGCAGCGCCCGGACAGGCCTCACAGATACGCAGTATTTT.

This clone came up once. The chain recombines TRBV5-1 with TRBJ1-2, with TRBD1 matching 9 bases. Germline-derived CDR1 and CDR2 are SGHRS and YFSETQ. CDR3 length: 16 residues. J gave up 7 bases and V 3 bases, and 13 bases lay outside the gene matches. The CDR3 DNA follows: TGCGCCAGCAGCTGGACCTCCGGGACAGGGAATTTTGGCTACACCTTC. Its translation is CASSWTSGTGNFGYTF.

The chain couples TRBV5-1 to TRBJ1-1; TRBD1 agrees at 9 bases. J was trimmed by 5 bases and V by 3 bases; bases with no gene match: 8. The CDR3 sequence is 15 residues long. Germline V CDR1 and CDR2: SGHRS, YFSETQ. The CDR3 is CASSWRSGQGTEAFF. The CDR3 region has the DNA TGCGCCAGCAGCTGGAGGTCGGGACAGGGTACTGAAGCTTTCTTT.

The V call is TRBV19, the J call TRBJ1-1; 9 bases are a match to TRBD1. Germline V gene lookup returns CDR1 LNHDA and CDR2 SQIVND (reference sequence). V shed 1 base and J 4 bases; nucleotides not matched to a gene: 7. This CDR3 spans 16 amino acids. The CDR3 loop reads CASSIGPGQGSTEAFF. DNA for the CDR3: TGTGCCAGTAGTATAGGTCCGGGACAGGGCAGCACTGAAGCTTTCTTT.

The gene calls are TRBV24-1 and TRBJ2-3; TRBD2 aligns across 9 bases. The CDR3 has 15 amino acids. Germline V gene data show CDR1 as KGHDR and CDR2 as SFDVKD. The J segment lost 8 bases and the V segment lost 6 bases, leaving 11 bases of the junction unmatched. The chain's CDR3 is CATSPPSGDLATQYF. The CDR3 nucleotides read TGTGCCACCAGTCCGCCTAGCGGGGACCTGGCTACGCAGTATTTT.

The rearrangement links TRBV11-2 to TRBJ2-3; 8 bases line up with TRBD2. Germline CDR1 and CDR2: SGHAT and FQNNGV. The length of the CDR3 is 16 residues. Trimming cost V 1 base and J 5 bases; bases outside gene matches: 8. CDR3 protein: CASSLGLAGFLDTQYF. CDR3 in DNA: TGTGCCAGCAGCTTAGGCCTAGCGGGCTTCTTAGATACGCAGTATTTT.

The sample holds many counts of this clone. The chain has TRBV3-1 (or the pseudogene TRBV3-2) and TRBJ1-2; possible D gene TRBD1, 5 bases. Looked up from germline, CDR1 is LGHDT and CDR2 is YNNKEL (reference sequence). The V end was cut by 4 bases, the J end by 2 bases, with 8 bases between. The CDR3 consists of 13 residues. CDR3 amino acids: CASSPGENYGYTF. For the CDR3, the DNA is TGTGCCAGCAGCCCGGGGGAGAACTATGGCTACACCTTC.

The genes are TRBV12-3 or TRBV12-4 and TRBJ1-2; TRBD1 aligns across 7 bases. CDR3 length: 12 amino acids. The trim removed 6 bases at V and 7 bases at J, leaving 5 bases unmatched. The CDR3 nucleotides are TGTGCCAGCAGAGAGGGGGCGGGTGGCTACACCTTC. It is translated as CASREGAGGYTF.

The V call is TRBV2, the J call TRBJ2-7, with a weak D call TRBD1 (5 bases). Trimming pared 10 bases from V and 4 bases from J, leaving 17 bases between. The CDR3 runs 13 residues. CDR1 SNHLY and CDR2 FYNNEI come from the germline V gene. CDR3 sequence reads: CATQFPGKYEQYF. The CDR3 DNA reads as TGTGCCACACAATTCCCAGGGAAGTACGAGCAGTACTTC.

This chain links TRBV6-6 with TRBJ2-5; TRBD1 might be the D (5 bases). The V end lost 4 bases, the J end lost 9 bases, and 18 bases lay between the germline ends. CDR3 size: 14 residues. The germline gives CDR1 MNHNY, CDR2 SVGAGI (reference sequence). DNA of the CDR3: TGTGCCAGCAGTTCTCCGACCGGCCAAGGGGCCCAGTACTTC. It yields the protein CASSSPTGQGAQYF.